The TCR beta chain under discussion was sequenced for a study of T cell responses to AZD1222 COVID-19 vaccine. Method: immunoSEQ multiplex PCR; TCRdb's copy keeps in-frame clones and lacks some. Of roughly 100,000 clones listed, roughly 85% are singletons. Comment on this clone: The antigen is undetermined.

Per germline, CDR1 SGDLS and CDR2 YYNGEE. The CDR3 has 14 residues. The V gene lost 3 bases and the J gene lost 0 bases, with 7 bases spanning the gap. Study findings and constraints: Spike-wide vaccine-associated CD4 TCRs dominated at 160-218 and 743-854.

The chain joins TRBV9 to TRBJ1-3; D is unclear. The TCR was taken from an adult in good health. Sample: peripheral blood, taken on day 0 of AZD1222 vaccination. The CDR3 loop reads CASSAVISGNTIYF. In DNA form, the CDR3 reads TGTGCCAGCAGCGCAGTGATCTCTGGAAACACCATATATTTT.